This TCR beta chain came from a study of regulatory T cells in long-lasting Graves disease. This clonotype has a single count. Building of the TCR beta libraries involved iRepertoire HTBI primers and Arm-PCR of CDR3 regions. Each CDR3 protein is one row after TCRdb ran MiXCR on the multiplex PCR reads. This table holds 400,000 or so distinct CDR3 sequences, about 20% found once. From germline, CDR1 is SNHLY and CDR2 FYNNEI. The V end lost 9 bases, the J end lost 10 bases, and 15 bases lay between the germline ends. This CDR3 is 11 amino acids long. Described time point: persistent/refractory GD, antithyroid drugs over 5 years with positive TRAb. RNA extracted from PBMCs served as the sequencing template.

The V gene is TRBV2, the J gene TRBJ1-1; D call uncertain. The receptor comes from a female donor with Graves disease. The sample in question was peripheral blood mononuclear cells (PBMCs), obtained when the disease was refractory, from a patient treated with antithyroid drugs. CDR3 protein: CASSPRPGAFF. The CDR3 DNA sequence: TGTGCCAGTTCGCCGAGACCAGGAGCTTTCTTT.